The clone carrying this T cell receptor (beta chain) came up many times. Antigen specificity is unknown. This sample was included in a study of Graves' ophthalmopathy and Graves' hyperthyroidism. Points from the study as a whole: Blood also held most thyroid clonotypes expanded above 0.001 frequency. A roughly 76% specificity and around 90% sensitivity were achieved by a 13-signature model that separated ophthalmopathy from stable hyperthyroidism.

This CDR3 has 18 residues. CDR1 is MNHEY and CDR2 is SVGEGT in the germline V gene. V gave up 2 bases and J gave up 2 bases, with 16 bases separating them. Cases classed as stable hyperthyroidism had no ophthalmopathy within 18 months of follow-up. The starting material, approximately 10 ml of fresh peripheral blood, provided the PBMCs. Using RNA transcripts, the TCR beta CDR3 regions were amplified. First-round RT-PCR employed HTBI primers, with a second-round multiplex PCR after it. TCRdb re-called the multiplex PCR reads with MiXCR, one entry per CDR3 protein. The sample lists approximately 410,000 distinct CDR3 sequences, just over 15% occurring once.

Material: peripheral blood. The clonotype comes from a woman younger than 30 with stable Graves' hyperthyroidism. The chain employs TRBV6-2 or TRBV6-3 and TRBJ2-6; weak D call: TRBD2 (7 bases). The CDR3 sequence is CASSYDLGGLAGANVLTF. CDR3 sequence (DNA): TGTGCCAGCAGTTACGATCTGGGGGGGCTGGCTGGGGCCAACGTCCTGACTTTC.